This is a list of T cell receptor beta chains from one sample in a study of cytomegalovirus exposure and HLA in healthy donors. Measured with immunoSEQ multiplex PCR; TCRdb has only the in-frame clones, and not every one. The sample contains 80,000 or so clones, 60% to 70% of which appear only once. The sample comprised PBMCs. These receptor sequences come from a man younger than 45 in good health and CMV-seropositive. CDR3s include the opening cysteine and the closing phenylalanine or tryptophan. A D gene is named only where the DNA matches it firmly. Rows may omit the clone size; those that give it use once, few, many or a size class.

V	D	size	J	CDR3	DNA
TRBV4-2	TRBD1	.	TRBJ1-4	CASSQVWDYRGGVNEKLFF	TGTGCCAGCAGCCAAGTCTGGGACTACAGGGGGGGGGTAAATGAAAAACTGTTTTTT
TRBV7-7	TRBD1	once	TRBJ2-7	CASSLGVRGQDEQYF	TGTGCTAGCAGCTTAGGCGTCAGGGGGCAGGACGAGCAGTACTTC
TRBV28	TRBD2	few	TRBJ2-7	CASRPGGPAGEQYF	TGTGCCAGCAGACCGGGGGGGCCGGCTGGAGAGCAGTACTTC
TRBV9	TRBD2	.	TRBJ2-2	CASSVSSGRFTGELFF	TGTGCCAGCAGCGTGAGTAGCGGGAGGTTCACCGGGGAGCTGTTTTTT
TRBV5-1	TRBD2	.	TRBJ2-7	CASRSTSVTYEQYF	TGCGCCAGCAGGTCTACTAGCGTTACCTACGAGCAGTACTTC
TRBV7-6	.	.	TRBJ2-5	CASTPPGVRETQYF	TGTGCCAGCACCCCACCGGGGGTTCGAGAGACCCAGTACTTC
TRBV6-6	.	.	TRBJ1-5	CASSPAGEGNQPQHF	TGTGCCAGCAGTCCTGCGGGGGAGGGCAATCAGCCCCAGCATTTT
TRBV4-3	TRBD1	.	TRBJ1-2	CASSQDSGGYGYTF	TGCGCCAGCAGCCAGGACTCAGGGGGCTATGGCTACACCTTC
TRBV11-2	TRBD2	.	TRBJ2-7	CASSLMVQGGGSGEQYF	TGTGCCAGCAGCTTAATGGTGCAGGGCGGGGGGTCCGGCGAGCAGTACTTC
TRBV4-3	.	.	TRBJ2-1	CASSQSLSEHNEQFF	TGCGCCAGCAGCCAATCCCTTAGCGAGCACAATGAGCAGTTCTTC
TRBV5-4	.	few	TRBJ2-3	CASSLGGFTDTQYF	TGTGCCAGCAGCCTCGGGGGTTTCACAGATACGCAGTATTTT
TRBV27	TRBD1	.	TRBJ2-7	CASSSGQGRRYEQYF	TGTGCCAGCAGCTCCGGACAGGGAAGGCGGTACGAGCAGTACTTC
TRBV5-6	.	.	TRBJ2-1	CASSLGAVPHNEQFF	TGTGCCAGCAGCTTGGGGGCAGTTCCTCACAATGAGCAGTTCTTC
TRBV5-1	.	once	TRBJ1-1	CASNNEQMNTEAFF	TGCGCCAGCAATAATGAACAGATGAACACTGAAGCTTTCTTT
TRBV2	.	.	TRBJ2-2	CASAPRNTGELFF	TGTGCCAGCGCTCCCAGAAACACCGGGGAGCTGTTTTTT
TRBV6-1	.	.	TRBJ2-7	CASRGYSYEQYF	TGTGCCAGCAGGGGCTACTCCTACGAGCAGTACTTC
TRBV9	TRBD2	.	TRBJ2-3	CASSALAGGLTDTQYF	TGTGCCAGCAGTGCCCTAGCGGGGGGGCTAACAGATACGCAGTATTTT